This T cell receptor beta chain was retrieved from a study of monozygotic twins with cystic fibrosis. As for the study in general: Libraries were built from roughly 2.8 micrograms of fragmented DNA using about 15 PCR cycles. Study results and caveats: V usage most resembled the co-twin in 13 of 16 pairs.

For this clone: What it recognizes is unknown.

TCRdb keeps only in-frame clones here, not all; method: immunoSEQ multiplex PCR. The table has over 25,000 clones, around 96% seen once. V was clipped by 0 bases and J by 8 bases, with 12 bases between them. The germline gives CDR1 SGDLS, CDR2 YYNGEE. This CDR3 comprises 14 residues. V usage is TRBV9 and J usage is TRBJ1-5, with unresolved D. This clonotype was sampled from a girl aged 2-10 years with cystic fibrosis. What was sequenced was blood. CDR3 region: CASSVGAALEPQHF. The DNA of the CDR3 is TGTGCCAGCAGCGTAGGGGCGGCTTTGGAGCCCCAGCATTTT.